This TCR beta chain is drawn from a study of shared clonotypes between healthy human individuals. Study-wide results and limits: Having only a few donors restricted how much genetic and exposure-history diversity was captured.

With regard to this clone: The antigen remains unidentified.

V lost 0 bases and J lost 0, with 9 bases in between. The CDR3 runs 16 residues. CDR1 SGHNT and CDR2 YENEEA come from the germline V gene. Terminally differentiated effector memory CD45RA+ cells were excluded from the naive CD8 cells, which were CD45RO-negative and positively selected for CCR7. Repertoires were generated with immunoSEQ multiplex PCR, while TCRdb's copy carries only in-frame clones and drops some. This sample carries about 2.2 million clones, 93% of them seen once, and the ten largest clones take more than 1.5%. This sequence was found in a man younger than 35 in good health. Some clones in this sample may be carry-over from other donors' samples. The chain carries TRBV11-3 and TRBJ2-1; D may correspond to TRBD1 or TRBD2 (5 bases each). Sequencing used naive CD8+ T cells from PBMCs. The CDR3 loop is CASSLEGTSSYNEQFF. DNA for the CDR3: TGTGCCAGCAGCTTAGAGGGGACGAGCTCCTACAATGAGCAGTTCTTC.